The clone carrying this T cell receptor (beta chain) appeared a single time. The entry originates in a study of blood T cell repertoires in COVID-19. The assay was immunoSEQ multiplex PCR, and TCRdb's table has in-frame clones only and misses some. The profile covers approximately 360,000 clones, with around 87% appearing a single time and around 7% taken by the ten largest. Sequenced sample: peripheral blood. The TCR originated in a man aged 18 to 29 with active or convalescent COVID-19.

CDR3 amino acids: CASSPGTAGNIQYF. CDR3 bases: TGCGCCAGCAGCCCCGGGACAGCGGGAAACATTCAGTACTTC. V gene TRBV4-3 combines with J gene TRBJ2-4; D perhaps matches TRBD1 (7 bases). Trimming left V 4 bases short and J 6 bases short, with 13 bases between. The CDR3 sequence is 14 residues long. Germline V gene lookup returns CDR1 LGHNA and CDR2 YSLEER.